This entry describes one T cell receptor beta chain. Antigen specificity is unknown. Elective cesarean births at roughly 35-43 weeks, without labor or membrane rupture, supplied the cord blood. The CDR3 sequence is 13 residues long. Trimming removed 3 bases at V and 6 bases at J, with 11 bases between. Germline V gene sequence: CDR1 LGHNA, CDR2 YNFKEQ. The sample originates from a study of naive CD8 T cells in extremely preterm neonates. Study observations and caveats: Compared with older groups, preterm CDR3s were shorter, with fewer N additions and less trimming.

Sequenced by immunoSEQ multiplex PCR; TCRdb stores in-frame clones only, minus some. The sample yields more than 4,500 clones, roughly 97% seen once. Specimen: naive CD8+ T cells from cord blood. V is TRBV4-2 and J is TRBJ1-2; perhaps TRBD1 as D (5 bases). This clonotype was sampled from a newborn in good health. CDR3: CASSQHLRDGYTF. In nucleotides, the CDR3 is TGTGCCAGCAGCCAGCACCTCAGGGATGGCTACACCTTC.